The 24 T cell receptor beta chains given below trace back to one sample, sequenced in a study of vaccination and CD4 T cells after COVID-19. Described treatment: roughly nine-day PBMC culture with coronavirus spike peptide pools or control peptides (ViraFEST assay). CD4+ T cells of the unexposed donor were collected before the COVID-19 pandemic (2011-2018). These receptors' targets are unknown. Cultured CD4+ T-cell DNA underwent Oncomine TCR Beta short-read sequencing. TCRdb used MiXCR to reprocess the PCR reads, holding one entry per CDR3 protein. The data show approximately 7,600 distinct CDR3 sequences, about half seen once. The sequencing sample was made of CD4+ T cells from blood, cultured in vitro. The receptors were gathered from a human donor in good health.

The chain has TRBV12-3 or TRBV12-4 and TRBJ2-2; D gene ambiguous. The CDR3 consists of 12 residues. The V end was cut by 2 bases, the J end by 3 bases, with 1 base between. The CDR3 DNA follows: TGTGCCAGCAGTTTACACACCGGGGAGCTGTTTTTT. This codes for CASSLHTGELFF.

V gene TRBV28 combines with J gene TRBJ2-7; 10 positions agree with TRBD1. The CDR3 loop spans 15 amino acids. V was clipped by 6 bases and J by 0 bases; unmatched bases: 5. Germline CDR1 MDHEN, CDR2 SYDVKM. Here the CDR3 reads CASRRQGAGSYEQYF. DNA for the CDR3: TGTGCCAGCAGACGACAGGGGGCCGGCTCCTACGAGCAGTACTTC. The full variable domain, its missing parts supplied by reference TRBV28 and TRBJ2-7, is DVKVTQSSRYLVKRTGEKVFLECVQDMDHENMFWYRQDPGLGLRLIYFSYDVKMKEKGDIPEGYSVSREKKERFSLILESASTNQTSMYLCASRRQGAGSYEQYFGPGTRLTVT.

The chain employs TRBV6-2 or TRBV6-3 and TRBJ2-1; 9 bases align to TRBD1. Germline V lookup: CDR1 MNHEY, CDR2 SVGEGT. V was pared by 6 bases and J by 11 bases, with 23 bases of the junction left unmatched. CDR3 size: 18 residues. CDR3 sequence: CASSPTGGRVVLVYKQFF. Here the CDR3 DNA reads TGTGCCAGCAGCCCGACAGGGGGGCGCGTAGTTCTCGTTTATAAGCAGTTCTTC.

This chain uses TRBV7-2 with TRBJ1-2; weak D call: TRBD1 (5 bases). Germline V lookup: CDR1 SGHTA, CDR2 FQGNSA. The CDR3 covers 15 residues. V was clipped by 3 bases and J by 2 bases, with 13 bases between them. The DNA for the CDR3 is TGTGCCAGCAGCTTCTCGGGGGGATTGAACTATGGCTACACCTTC. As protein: CASSFSGGLNYGYTF.

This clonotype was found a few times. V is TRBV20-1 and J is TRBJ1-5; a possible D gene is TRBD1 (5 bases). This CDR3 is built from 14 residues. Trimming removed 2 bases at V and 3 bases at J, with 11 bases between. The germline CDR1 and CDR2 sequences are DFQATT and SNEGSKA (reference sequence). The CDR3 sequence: CSARSGADNQPQHF. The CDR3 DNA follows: TGCAGTGCTAGAAGCGGGGCAGACAATCAGCCCCAGCATTTT.

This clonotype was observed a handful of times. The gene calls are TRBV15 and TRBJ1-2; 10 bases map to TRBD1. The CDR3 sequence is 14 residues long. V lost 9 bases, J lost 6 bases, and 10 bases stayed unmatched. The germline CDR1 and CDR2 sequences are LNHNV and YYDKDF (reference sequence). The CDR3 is CATGLGDRGNGYTF. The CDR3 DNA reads TGTGCCACTGGCCTTGGGGACAGGGGTAATGGCTACACCTTC.

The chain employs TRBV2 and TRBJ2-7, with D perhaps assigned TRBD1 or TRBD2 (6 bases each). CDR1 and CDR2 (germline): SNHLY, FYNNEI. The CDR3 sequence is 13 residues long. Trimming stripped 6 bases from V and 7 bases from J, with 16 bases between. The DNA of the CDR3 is TGTGCCAGCAGCTCGGGGGCTCTGGGAGAGCAGTACTTC. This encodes CASSSGALGEQYF.

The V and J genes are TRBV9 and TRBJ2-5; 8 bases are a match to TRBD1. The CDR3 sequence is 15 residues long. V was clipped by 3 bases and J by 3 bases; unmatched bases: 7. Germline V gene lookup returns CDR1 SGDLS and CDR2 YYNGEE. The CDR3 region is CASSEQGVGKETQYF. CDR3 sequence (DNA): TGTGCCAGCAGCGAACAGGGGGTTGGTAAAGAGACCCAGTACTTC. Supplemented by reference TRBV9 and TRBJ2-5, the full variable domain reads DSGVTQTPKHLITATGQRVTLRCSPRSGDLSVYWYQQSLDQGLQFLIQYYNGEERAKGNILERFSAQQFPDLHSELNLSSLELGDSALYFCASSEQGVGKETQYFGPGTRLLVL.

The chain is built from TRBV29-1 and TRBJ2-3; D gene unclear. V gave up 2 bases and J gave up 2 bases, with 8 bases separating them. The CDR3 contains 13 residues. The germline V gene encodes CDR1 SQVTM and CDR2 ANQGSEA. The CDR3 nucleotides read TGCAGCGTTGAAACCCCCAACACAGATACGCAGTATTTT. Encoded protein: CSVETPNTDTQYF.

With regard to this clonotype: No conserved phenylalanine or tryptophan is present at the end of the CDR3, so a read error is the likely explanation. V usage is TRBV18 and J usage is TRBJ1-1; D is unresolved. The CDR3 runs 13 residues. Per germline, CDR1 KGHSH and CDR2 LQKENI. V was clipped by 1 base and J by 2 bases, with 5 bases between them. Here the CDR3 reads CASSPQGNTEAFL. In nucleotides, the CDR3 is TGTGCCAGCTCACCACAGGGAAACACTGAAGCTTTCCTT.

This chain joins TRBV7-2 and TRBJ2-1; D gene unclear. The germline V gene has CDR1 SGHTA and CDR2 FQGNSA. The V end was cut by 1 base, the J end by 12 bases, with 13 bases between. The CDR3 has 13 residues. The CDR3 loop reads CASSLVSGPGQFF. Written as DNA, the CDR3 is TGTGCCAGCAGCTTAGTTTCAGGCCCCGGGCAGTTCTTC.

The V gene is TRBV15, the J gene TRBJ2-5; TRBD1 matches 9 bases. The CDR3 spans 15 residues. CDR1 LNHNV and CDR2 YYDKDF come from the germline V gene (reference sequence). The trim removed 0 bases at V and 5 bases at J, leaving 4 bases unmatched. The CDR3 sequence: CATSRDDRGGETQYF. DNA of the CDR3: TGTGCCACCAGCAGAGACGACAGGGGGGGTGAGACCCAGTACTTC.

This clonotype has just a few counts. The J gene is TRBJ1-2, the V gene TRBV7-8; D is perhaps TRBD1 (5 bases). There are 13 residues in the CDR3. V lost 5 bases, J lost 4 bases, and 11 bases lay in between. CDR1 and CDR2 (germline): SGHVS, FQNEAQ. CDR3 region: CASSTGLFYGYTF. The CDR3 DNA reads TGTGCCAGCAGCACGGGACTCTTCTATGGCTACACCTTC.

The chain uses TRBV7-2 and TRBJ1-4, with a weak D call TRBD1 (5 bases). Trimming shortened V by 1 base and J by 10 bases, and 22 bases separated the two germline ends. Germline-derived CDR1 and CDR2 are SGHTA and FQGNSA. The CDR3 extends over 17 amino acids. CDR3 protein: CASSLGGSGTLKGKLFF. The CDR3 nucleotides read TGTGCCAGCAGCTTAGGGGGATCCGGGACTCTAAAGGGAAAACTGTTTTTT.

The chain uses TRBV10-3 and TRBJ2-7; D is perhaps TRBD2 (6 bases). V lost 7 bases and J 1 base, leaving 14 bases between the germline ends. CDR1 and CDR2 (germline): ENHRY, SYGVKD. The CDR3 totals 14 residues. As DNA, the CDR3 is TGTGCCATCACCCTCGGGGCGGGATCCTACGAGCAGTACTTC. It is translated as CAITLGAGSYEQYF.

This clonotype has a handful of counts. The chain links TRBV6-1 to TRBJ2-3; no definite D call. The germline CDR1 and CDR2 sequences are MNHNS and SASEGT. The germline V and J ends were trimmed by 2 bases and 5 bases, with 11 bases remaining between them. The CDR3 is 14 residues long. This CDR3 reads CASSELVTIDTQYF. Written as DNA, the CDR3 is TGTGCCAGCAGTGAACTCGTCACGATAGATACGCAGTATTTT.

The chain's CDR3 is CASRDTPYF. CDR3 sequence (DNA): TGTGCCAGTAGGGACACCCCGTACTTC. The chain links TRBV19 to TRBJ2-7; tentative D call: TRBD1 (5 bases). The germline CDR1 and CDR2 sequences are LNHDA and SQIVND (reference sequence). The germline V and J ends were trimmed by 6 bases and 12 bases, with 9 bases remaining between them. The CDR3 spans 9 residues.

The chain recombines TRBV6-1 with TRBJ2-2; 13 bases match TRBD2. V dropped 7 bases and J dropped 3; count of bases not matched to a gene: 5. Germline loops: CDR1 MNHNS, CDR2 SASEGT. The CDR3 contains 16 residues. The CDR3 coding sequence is TGTGCCAGCATTATAGGACTAGCGGGGGACACCGGGGAGCTGTTTTTT. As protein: CASIIGLAGDTGELFF.

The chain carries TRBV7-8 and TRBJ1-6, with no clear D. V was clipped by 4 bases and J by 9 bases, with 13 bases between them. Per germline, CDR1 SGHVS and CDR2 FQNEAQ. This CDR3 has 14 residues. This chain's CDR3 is CASSSSSAGSPLHF. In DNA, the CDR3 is TGTGCCAGCAGCTCCTCGAGTGCCGGTTCACCCCTCCACTTT. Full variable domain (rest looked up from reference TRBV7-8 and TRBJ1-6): GAGVSQSPRYKVAKRGQDVALRCDPISGHVSLFWYQQALGQGPEFLTYFQNEAQLDKSGLPSDRFFAERPEGSVSTLKIQRTQQEDSAVYLCASSSSSAGSPLHFGNGTRLTVT.

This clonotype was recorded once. The CDR3 nucleotides read TGTGCCAGCAGTTTAAGGGCAGGGGGCACAGATACGCAGTATTTT. Translating it yields CASSLRAGGTDTQYF. J is TRBJ2-3 and V is TRBV12-3 or TRBV12-4, with D possibly matching TRBD1 (6 bases). The CDR3 is 15 amino acids. Trimming pared 2 bases from V and 1 base from J, leaving 10 bases between.

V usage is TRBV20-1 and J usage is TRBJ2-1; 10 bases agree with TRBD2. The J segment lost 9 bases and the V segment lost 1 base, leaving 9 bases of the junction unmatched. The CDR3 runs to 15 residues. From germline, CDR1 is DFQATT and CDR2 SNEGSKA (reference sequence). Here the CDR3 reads CSARAPGTSVTEQFF. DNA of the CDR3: TGCAGTGCTAGAGCACCCGGGACTAGCGTCACTGAGCAGTTCTTC.

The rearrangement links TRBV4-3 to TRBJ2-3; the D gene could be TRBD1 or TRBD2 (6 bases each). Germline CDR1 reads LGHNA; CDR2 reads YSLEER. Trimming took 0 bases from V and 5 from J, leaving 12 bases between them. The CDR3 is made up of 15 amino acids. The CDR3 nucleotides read TGCGCCAGCAGCCAAGACGTACAGGGAGGAGATACGCAGTATTTT. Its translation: CASSQDVQGGDTQYF.

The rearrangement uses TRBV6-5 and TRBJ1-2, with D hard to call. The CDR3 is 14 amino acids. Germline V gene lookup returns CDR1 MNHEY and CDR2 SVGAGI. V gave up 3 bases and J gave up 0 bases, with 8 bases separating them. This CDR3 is CASSYALANYGYTF. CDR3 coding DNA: TGTGCCAGCAGTTATGCCTTAGCTAACTATGGCTACACCTTC.

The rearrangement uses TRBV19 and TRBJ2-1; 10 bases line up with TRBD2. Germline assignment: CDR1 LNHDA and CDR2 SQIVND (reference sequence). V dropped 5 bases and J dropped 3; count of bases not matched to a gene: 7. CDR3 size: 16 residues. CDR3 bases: TGTGCCAGTAGTCTAACTAGCGGGAACCTCTACAATGAGCAGTTCTTC. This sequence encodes CASSLTSGNLYNEQFF.